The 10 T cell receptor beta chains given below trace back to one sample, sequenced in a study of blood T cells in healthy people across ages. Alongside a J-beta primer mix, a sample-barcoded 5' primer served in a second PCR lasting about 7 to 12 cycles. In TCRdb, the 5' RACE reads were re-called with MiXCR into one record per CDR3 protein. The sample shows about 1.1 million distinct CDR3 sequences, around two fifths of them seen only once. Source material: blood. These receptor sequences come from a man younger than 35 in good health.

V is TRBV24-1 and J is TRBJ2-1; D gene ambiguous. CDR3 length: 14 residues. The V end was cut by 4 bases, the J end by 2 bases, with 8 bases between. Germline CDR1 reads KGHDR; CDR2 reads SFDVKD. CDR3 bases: TGTGCCACCAGTGAAGGGAATACCTACAATGAGCAGTTCTTC. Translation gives CATSEGNTYNEQFF.

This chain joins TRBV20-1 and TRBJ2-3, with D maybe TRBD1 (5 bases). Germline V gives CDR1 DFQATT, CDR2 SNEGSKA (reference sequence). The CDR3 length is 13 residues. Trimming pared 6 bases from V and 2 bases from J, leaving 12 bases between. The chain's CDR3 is CSARDRNTDTQYF. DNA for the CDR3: TGCAGTGCCCGAGACAGAAACACAGATACGCAGTATTTT.

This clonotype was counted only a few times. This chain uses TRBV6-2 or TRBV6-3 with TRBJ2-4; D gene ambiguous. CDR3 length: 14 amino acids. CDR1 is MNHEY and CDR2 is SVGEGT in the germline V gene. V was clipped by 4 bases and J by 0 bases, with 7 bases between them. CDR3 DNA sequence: TGTGCCAGCAGTTTTAGCCCAGCCAAAAACATTCAGTACTTC. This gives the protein CASSFSPAKNIQYF.

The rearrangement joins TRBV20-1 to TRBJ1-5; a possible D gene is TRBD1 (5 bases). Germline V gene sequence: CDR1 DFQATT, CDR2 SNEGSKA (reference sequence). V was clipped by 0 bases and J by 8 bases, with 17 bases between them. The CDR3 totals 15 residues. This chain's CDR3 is CSARDFREGGEPQHF. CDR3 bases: TGCAGTGCTAGAGATTTCCGGGAGGGAGGGGAGCCCCAGCATTTT.

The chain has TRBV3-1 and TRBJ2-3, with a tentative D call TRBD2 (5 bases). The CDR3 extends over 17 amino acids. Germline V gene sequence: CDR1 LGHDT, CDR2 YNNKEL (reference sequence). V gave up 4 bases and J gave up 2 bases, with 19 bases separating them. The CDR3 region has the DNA TGTGCCAGCAGCCCCCAAGGACTGAGCCGCAACACAGATACGCAGTATTTT. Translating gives CASSPQGLSRNTDTQYF.

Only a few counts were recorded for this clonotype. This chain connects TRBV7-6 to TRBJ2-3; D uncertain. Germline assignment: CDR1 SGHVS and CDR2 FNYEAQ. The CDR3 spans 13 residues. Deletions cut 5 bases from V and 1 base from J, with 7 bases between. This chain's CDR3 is CASSAVRTDTQYF. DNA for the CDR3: TGTGCCAGCAGCGCCGTGCGCACAGATACGCAGTATTTT.

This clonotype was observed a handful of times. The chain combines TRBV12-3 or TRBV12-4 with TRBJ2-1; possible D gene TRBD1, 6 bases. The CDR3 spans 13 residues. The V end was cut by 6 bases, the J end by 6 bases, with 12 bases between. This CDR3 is CASSTGTSNEQFF. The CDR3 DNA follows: TGTGCCAGCAGCACCGGGACATCCAATGAGCAGTTCTTC.

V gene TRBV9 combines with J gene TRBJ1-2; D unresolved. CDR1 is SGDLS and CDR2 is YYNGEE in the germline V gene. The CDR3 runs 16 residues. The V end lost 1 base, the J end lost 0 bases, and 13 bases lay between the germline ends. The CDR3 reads CASSVLSGGPNYGYTF. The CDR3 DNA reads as TGTGCCAGCAGCGTATTATCCGGCGGACCTAACTATGGCTACACCTTC.

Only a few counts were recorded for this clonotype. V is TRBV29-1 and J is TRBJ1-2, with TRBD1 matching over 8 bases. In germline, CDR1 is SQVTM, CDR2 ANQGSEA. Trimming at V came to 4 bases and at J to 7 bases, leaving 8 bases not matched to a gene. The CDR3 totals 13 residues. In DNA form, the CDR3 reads TGCAGCGTTGGACAGGGGTATTTTAGTGGCTACACCTTC. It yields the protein CSVGQGYFSGYTF.

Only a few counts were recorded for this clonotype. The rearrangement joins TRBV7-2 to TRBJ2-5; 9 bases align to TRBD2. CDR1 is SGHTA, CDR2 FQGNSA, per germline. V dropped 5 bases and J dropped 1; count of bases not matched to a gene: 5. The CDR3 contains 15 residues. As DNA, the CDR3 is TGTGCCAGCAGCCCGACGACTAGCGGCCAAGAGACCCAGTACTTC. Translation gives CASSPTTSGQETQYF.